The 20 T cell receptor beta chains reported below all come from one sample, sequenced in a study of tumor-infiltrating lymphocytes in primary liver carcinoma. Between roughly 17 and 30 mg of unsorted bulk tissue served as the source from which RNA and DNA were co-extracted. From 500 to 600 ng of total RNA, TCR beta-specific cDNA was reverse-transcribed using a constant-region primer. Investigators got TCR beta libraries out of three nested multiplex PCR rounds, done with slightly modified ARM-PCR. Both of the initial two PCR rounds ran for nine to ten cycles and employed TRBV1-TRBV30 forward primers alongside a C-beta reverse primer. TCRdb itself ran the multiplex PCR reads through MiXCR, one entry per CDR3 protein. This table has some 100,000 distinct CDR3 sequences, about two thirds appearing once. The material sequenced was liver tumor tissue from sampling region 2. As for subset: tumor region T2, inferior pole. These receptors came from a woman in her sixties or seventies with primary liver carcinoma and hepatitis B virus infection.

In regard to this clonotype: A single base separates this from a much larger clone, so it may be a read error. This chain uses TRBV28 with TRBJ2-7, with TRBD1 as a possible D gene (5 bases). CDR1 MDHEN and CDR2 SYDVKM come from the germline V gene. The CDR3 length is 16 residues. Trimming took off 7 bases at V and 3 bases at J, with 22 bases between the two ends. CDR3 sequence reads: CASTYSHPRTSYEQYF. As DNA, the CDR3 is TGTGCCAGCACCTATTCCCACCCCAGGACAAGCTACGAGCAGTACTTC.

The gene calls are TRBV11-2 and TRBJ2-1; 7 nucleotides agree with TRBD2. CDR3 length: 16 amino acids. The germline V gene encodes CDR1 SGHAT and CDR2 FQNNGV. Trimming removed 5 bases from V and 8 bases from J; junction bases left unmatched: 15. For the CDR3, the DNA is TGTGCCAGCAGCCCCATTAGGCGGGACCGGGGGGATGAGCAGTTCTTC. It codes for CASSPIRRDRGDEQFF.

The chain uses TRBV11-2 and TRBJ1-1; perhaps TRBD1 as D (6 bases). Trimming removed 7 bases from V and 5 bases from J, with 20 bases in between. The germline gives CDR1 SGHAT, CDR2 FQNNGV. This CDR3 has 15 residues. Written as DNA, the CDR3 is TGTGCCAGCAACTCACCTGAGGGGGGGGTGACTGAAGCTTTCTTT. Protein: CASNSPEGGVTEAFF.

Details on this clonotype: A read error is possible here, since a much larger clone lies one base away. The chain joins TRBV30 to TRBJ2-6; no definite D call. The V end lost 8 bases, the J end lost 4 bases, and 12 bases lay between the germline ends. Germline V lookup: CDR1 GTSNPN, CDR2 SVGIG (reference sequence). CDR3 length equals 13 residues. The CDR3, as DNA: TGTGCCAACACTCCCCGGGGGGCCAACGTCCTGACTTTC. It encodes CANTPRGANVLTF.

Many counts were recorded for this clonotype. The chain links TRBV30 to TRBJ2-5, with D possibly being TRBD1 (6 bases). Trimming stripped 2 bases from V and 5 bases from J, with 15 bases between. Per the germline V gene, CDR1 is GTSNPN and CDR2 is SVGIG (reference sequence). CDR3 length equals 14 residues. CDR3 amino acids: CAWSRSTGQETQYF. In nucleotides, the CDR3 is TGTGCCTGGAGTAGAAGCACAGGGCAGGAGACCCAGTACTTC.

About this clonotype: A much larger clone is a single base away; this may be a read error. J is TRBJ2-3 and V is TRBV5-1; possible D gene TRBD1, 5 bases. Per germline, CDR1 SGHRS and CDR2 YFSETQ. The CDR3 loop spans 14 amino acids. Trimming removed 6 bases at V and 7 bases at J, with 18 bases between. The CDR3 region is CASIGHGAPYTQYF. CDR3 nucleotides: TGCGCCAGCATAGGACATGGGGCACCATATACGCAGTATTTT.

About this clonotype: A much larger clone lies a single base off, so this may be a read error. The chain carries TRBV20-1 and TRBJ1-5; TRBD1 agrees at 9 bases. Germline loops: CDR1 DFQATT, CDR2 SNEGSKA (reference sequence). The CDR3 runs 18 residues. CDR3 sequence: CSAHPAGTGMSGNLPQHF. The CDR3 nucleotides are TGCAGTGCTCACCCAGCCGGGACAGGGATGAGTGGCAATCTGCCCCAGCATTTT.

This chain connects TRBV6-1 to TRBJ2-7, with D hard to call. The germline CDR1 and CDR2 sequences are MNHNS and SASEGT. The CDR3 consists of 12 residues. Between the trimmed V and J ends, which lost 7 bases and 3 bases, there was a span of 10 bases. CDR3 sequence (DNA): TGTGCCAGCACTACCCGATACTACGAGCAGTACTTC. Protein: CASTTRYYEQYF.

This clonotype showed up many times. V and J are TRBV21-1 and TRBJ2-1. TRBV21-1 is shown as a pseudogene. CDR3 length equals 13 residues. This CDR3 reads CASSIKGNRRQFF. The CDR3 DNA sequence: TGTGCCAGCAGCATAAAAGGTAACAGAAGGCAGTTCTTC.

Remarks on this clonotype: A junction end diverges from the germline sequence, so it may reflect a read error. The V call is TRBV12-3 or TRBV12-4, the J call TRBJ2-1; D gene uncertain. The CDR3 has 15 residues. CDR3 in amino acids: CASGDEREAPNKQFF. CDR3 DNA sequence: TGTGCCAGCGGAGACGAGCGTGAGGCCCCCAATAAGCAGTTCTTC.

As for this clonotype: The junction differs from germline at one of its ends, possibly a read error. V is TRBV29-1 and J is TRBJ2-5; 7 bases line up with TRBD1. CDR1 and CDR2 (germline): SQVTM, ANQGSEA. The CDR3 has 15 residues. The CDR3: CSLEGSTGEGGTQYF. The DNA of the CDR3 is TGCAGCCTTGAAGGTTCCACAGGGGAAGGAGGGACCCAGTACTTC.

The genes are TRBV11-2 and TRBJ2-7; D is possibly TRBD2 (5 bases). Trimming shortened V by 5 bases and J by 6 bases, and 11 bases separated the two germline ends. Germline-derived CDR1 and CDR2 are SGHAT and FQNNGV. The CDR3 is 12 residues long. Here the CDR3 DNA reads TGTGCCAGCAGCCGGACTGTGTCCGAGCAGTACTTC. Its translation: CASSRTVSEQYF.

V is TRBV19 and J is TRBJ2-3; 14 positions match TRBD2. Germline assignment: CDR1 LNHDA and CDR2 SQIVND (reference sequence). The trim removed 10 bases at V and 2 bases at J, leaving 5 bases unmatched. The CDR3 runs to 15 residues. CDR3 amino acids: CATLGLAGVTDTQYF. CDR3 sequence (DNA): TGTGCCACCCTGGGACTAGCGGGGGTCACAGATACGCAGTATTTT.

This clonotype was found many times. J is TRBJ2-5 and V is TRBV5-5; D is tentatively TRBD1 or TRBD2 (5 bases each). V lost 4 bases and J 3 bases, leaving 19 bases between the germline ends. Germline CDR1 and CDR2: SGHKS and YYEKEE (reference sequence). The CDR3 is made up of 16 amino acids. The CDR3 region has the DNA TGTGCCAGCAGCCCCTACGGGACCCAGGCCAAAGAGACCCAGTACTTC. Protein: CASSPYGTQAKETQYF.

V and J are TRBV11-3 and TRBJ2-1; TRBD1 or TRBD2 may be the D gene (6 bases each). Germline CDR1 and CDR2: SGHNT and YENEEA. The CDR3 totals 16 residues. Trimming cost V 0 bases and J 7 bases, with 16 bases left between them. The CDR3 DNA reads TGTGCCAGCAGCTTAGAGTTCGGGGGCTTTCCTAATGAGCAGTTCTTC. It is translated as CASSLEFGGFPNEQFF.

Concerning this clonotype: At one boundary the junction diverges from the germline segment, which might be a read error. V and J are TRBV28 and TRBJ1-6, with D maybe TRBD1 (6 bases). The CDR3 contains 15 residues. Germline CDR1 and CDR2: MDHEN and SYDVKM. The CDR3 spells CASTLLGALDSPLHF. The CDR3 nucleotides read TGCGCCAGCACTTTATTGGGGGCGCTAGATTCACCCCTCCACTTT.

This clonotype was recorded a few times. V and J are TRBV20-1 and TRBJ1-1; weak D call: TRBD1 (5 bases). Germline values: CDR1 DFQATT, CDR2 SNEGSKA (reference sequence). V dropped 3 bases and J dropped 1 base, with 9 bases sitting between them. The CDR3 is made up of 13 amino acids. CDR3 sequence: CSASKGANTEAFF. Here the CDR3 DNA reads TGCAGTGCTAGCAAAGGGGCGAACACTGAAGCTTTCTTT.

Worth noting for this clonotype: A clone one base away is much larger, so this may be a read error. This rearrangement joins TRBV6-1 to TRBJ1-2; D is possibly TRBD1 (5 bases). Germline CDR1 MNHNS, CDR2 SASEGT. CDR3 length: 13 amino acids. The CDR3: CTSSVGGNYGYTF. DNA of the CDR3: TGTACCAGCAGTGTCGGGGGGAACTATGGCTACACCTTC.

A word on this clonotype: A read error may produce the germline difference seen at one junction end. The CDR3 protein is CASSLTGVRDYGYIF. The CDR3 region has the DNA TGTGCCAGCAGCTTGACAGGGGTTAGGGACTATGGCTACATCTTC. The J gene is TRBJ1-2, the V gene TRBV7-9; 8 bases fit TRBD1. The CDR3 sequence is 15 residues long. In germline, CDR1 is SEHNR, CDR2 FQNEAQ (reference sequence).

On this clonotype itself: The conserved final phenylalanine or tryptophan is absent from the CDR3, which likely points to a read error. The chain couples TRBV5-1 to TRBJ2-1; D is possibly TRBD2 (6 bases). In germline, CDR1 is SGHRS, CDR2 YFSETQ. Deletions cut 0 bases from V and 6 bases from J, with 10 bases between. The CDR3 is made up of 14 amino acids. In DNA, the CDR3 is TGCGCCAGCAGCTTGGGGGGACTCCTCAATGAGCAGTTCTTA. It translates to CASSLGGLLNEQFL.